This TCR beta chain is from a study of Graves' ophthalmopathy and Graves' hyperthyroidism. Overall study findings and caveats: Forecasting of ophthalmopathy progression by the model achieved less than 71% sensitivity and 72% to 75% specificity.

As concerns this clonotype: What it recognizes is unknown.

Active ophthalmopathy (CAS at least 3, NOSPECS at least 4), lasting under 3 months. Trimming took 4 bases from V and 6 from J; bases not matched to a gene: 5. This CDR3 is 14 amino acids long. Transcripts of RNA were the source for amplifying TCR beta CDR3 regions. RT-PCR was first run with HTBI primers, then multiplex PCR in a second round. TCRdb called the multiplex PCR reads again in MiXCR, with one record for every CDR3 protein. The table has 150,000 to 200,000 distinct CDR3 sequences, less than 45% seen once. Material: peripheral blood. The clonotype was recovered from a woman between 40 and 50 years old with Graves' ophthalmopathy. V is TRBV12-3 or TRBV12-4 and J is TRBJ2-5; 10 bases are shared with TRBD1. This chain's CDR3 is CASSWDRGWKTQYF. The DNA of the CDR3 is TGTGCCAGCAGTTGGGACAGGGGATGGAAGACCCAGTACTTC.